These 30 T cell receptor beta chains were sequenced from one sample in a study of PD-L1 blockade in urothelial cancer (dated by TCRdb to the late 2010s). Libraries were prepared through the immunoSEQ multiplex PCR assay. Entries here come from immuneACCESS through TCRdb and include only in-frame sequences with V and J called. Some clones fail to appear in such tables; in the studies checked, an unresolved V gene covers under half of the shortfall, and the cause of the remainder is unknown. The sample contains about 110,000 clones, approximately 85% of them found a single time. The ten largest clones add up to more than 2% of the sample. This specimen was PBMCs, taken around atezolizumab (anti-PD-L1) treatment. These receptors all stem from a man aged 45 to 65 with urothelial cancer.

This clone was detected once. J is TRBJ1-5 and V is TRBV6-6; 10 bases align to TRBD1. The J segment lost 4 bases and the V segment lost 6 bases, leaving 3 bases of the junction unmatched. Germline CDR1 MNHNY, CDR2 SVGAGI (reference sequence). This CDR3 is 14 amino acids long. CDR3 region: CASSWGQGNQPQHF. In DNA, the CDR3 is TGTGCCAGCAGCTGGGGACAGGGGAATCAGCCCCAGCATTTT.

The chain joins TRBV2 to TRBJ2-5; the match to TRBD2 covers 11 bases. Germline V CDR1 and CDR2: SNHLY, FYNNEI. With V trimmed by 7 bases and J by 1 base, 11 bases remained unmatched. The CDR3 consists of 17 residues. CDR3: CASMGLAAQGVQETQYF. The CDR3 DNA sequence: TGTGCCAGCATGGGACTAGCGGCCCAGGGCGTCCAAGAGACCCAGTACTTC.

V and J are TRBV5-1 and TRBJ2-3, with 12 positions matching TRBD2. The CDR3 is 16 residues long. Trimming removed 4 bases from V and 0 bases from J; junction bases left unmatched: 3. CDR1 and CDR2 from the germline V gene are SGHRS and YFSETQ. The DNA for the CDR3 is TGCGCCAGCAGCACCGGACTAGCGGGGAGCACAGATACGCAGTATTTT. Encoded protein: CASSTGLAGSTDTQYF.

This rearrangement joins TRBV27 to TRBJ1-2; D remains unclear. The CDR3 is made up of 13 amino acids. V was clipped by 6 bases and J by 4 bases, with 12 bases between them. Germline CDR1 reads MNHEY; CDR2 reads SMNVEV (reference sequence). CDR3 protein: CASSPRLGYGYTF. In nucleotides, the CDR3 is TGTGCCAGCAGCCCTCGTCTCGGCTATGGCTACACCTTC.

This chain uses TRBV5-4 with TRBJ1-5, with 9 bases aligning to TRBD1. The V gene's germline CDR1 is SGHNT and CDR2 YYREEE (reference sequence). The CDR3 is 14 residues long. V gave up 5 bases and J gave up 4 bases; unmatched junction bases: 4. DNA of the CDR3: TGTGCCAGCAGTCCCGGGACAGGGAATCAGCCCCAGCATTTT. It yields the protein CASSPGTGNQPQHF.

The chain has TRBV5-6 and TRBJ1-2, with D possibly being TRBD1 (5 bases). The CDR3 runs to 16 residues. Trimming pared 0 bases from V and 2 bases from J, leaving 14 bases between. The V gene's germline CDR1 is SGHDT and CDR2 YYEEEE. In nucleotides, the CDR3 is TGTGCCAGCAGCTTGGTAGGGGCCAGGGTAAACTATGGCTACACCTTC. Translating gives CASSLVGARVNYGYTF.

The chain employs TRBV23-1 and TRBJ1-5; no definite D call. Being an ORF, TRBV23-1 has a function that is uncertain. The CDR3 covers 16 residues. V lost 0 bases, J lost 3 bases, and 12 bases lay in between. The CDR3 loop is CASSQSSGSHNQPQHF. In DNA, the CDR3 is TGCGCCAGCAGTCAATCGTCCGGGAGCCACAATCAGCCCCAGCATTTT.

The gene calls are TRBV5-6 and TRBJ1-3; D call uncertain. Trimming stripped 4 bases from V and 0 bases from J, with 14 bases between. The CDR3 sequence is 16 residues long. Per germline, CDR1 SGHDT and CDR2 YYEEEE. CDR3: CASSNRLKSSGNTIYF. The CDR3 DNA reads as TGTGCCAGCAGCAATAGACTGAAAAGCTCTGGAAACACCATATATTTT. Supplemented by reference TRBV5-6 and TRBJ1-3, the full variable domain reads DAGVTQSPTHLIKTRGQQVTLRCSPKSGHDTVSWYQQALGQGPQFIFQYYEEEERQRGNFPDRFSGHQFPNYSSELNVNALLLGDSALYLCASSNRLKSSGNTIYFGEGSWLTVV.

The J gene is TRBJ2-3, the V gene TRBV29-1; tentative D call: TRBD1 (7 bases). Germline values: CDR1 SQVTM, CDR2 ANQGSEA. V was pared by 3 bases and J by 3 bases, with 10 bases between. CDR3 length: 13 residues. DNA of the CDR3: TGCAGCGTTGACAGGGGGGTGACAGATACGCAGTATTTT. This encodes CSVDRGVTDTQYF.

The chain recombines TRBV6-4 with TRBJ2-5; 8 nucleotides align to TRBD1. CDR1 MRHNA and CDR2 SNTAGT come from the germline V gene. There are 15 residues in the CDR3. The junction had 9 bases not matched to a gene; V was cut back by 4 bases and J by 5 bases. The CDR3 sequence: CASSAPRGRGETQYF. The CDR3 nucleotides are TGTGCCAGCAGTGCCCCCAGGGGGCGCGGGGAGACCCAGTACTTC.

The V call is TRBV6-6, the J call TRBJ1-1, with D possibly being TRBD1 (5 bases). V was shortened by 2 bases and J by 9 bases, with 13 bases between the two germline ends. Germline CDR1 and CDR2: MNHNY and SVGAGI (reference sequence). This CDR3 is built from 13 residues. CDR3 protein: CASSYGGAEKAFF. CDR3 nucleotides: TGTGCCAGCAGTTACGGAGGGGCCGAAAAAGCTTTCTTT.

The CDR3 sequence is CASRKGTAFSTGELFF. The CDR3 coding sequence is TGTGCCAGCAGGAAAGGGACAGCCTTCTCGACCGGGGAGCTGTTTTTT. The chain joins TRBV7-8 to TRBJ2-2; 7 bases fit TRBD1. The CDR3 sequence is 16 residues long. CDR1 SGHVS and CDR2 FQNEAQ come from the germline V gene. The V and J ends lost 6 bases and 5 bases, in that order; junction bases with no gene match: 12. Full variable domain (missing parts from reference TRBV7-8 and TRBJ2-2): GAGVSQSPRYKVAKRGQDVALRCDPISGHVSLFWYQQALGQGPEFLTYFQNEAQLDKSGLPSDRFFAERPEGSVSTLKIQRTQQEDSAVYLCASRKGTAFSTGELFFGEGSRLTVL.

The rearrangement joins TRBV5-1 to TRBJ2-1; weak D call: TRBD2 (6 bases). Germline CDR1 and CDR2: SGHRS and YFSETQ. V was pared by 5 bases and J by 1 base, with 10 bases between. The CDR3 runs 14 residues. CDR3 DNA sequence: TGCGCCAGCAGGGTAGCGGATTCCTACAATGAGCAGTTCTTC. Translated, it gives CASRVADSYNEQFF.

The V and J genes are TRBV9 and TRBJ2-3; D perhaps matches TRBD1 (7 bases). CDR1 is SGDLS, CDR2 YYNGEE, per germline. Trimming took off 1 base at V and 1 base at J, with 10 bases between the two ends. CDR3 size: 15 residues. This CDR3 is CASSVRGTGTDTQYF. CDR3 coding DNA: TGTGCCAGCAGCGTACGGGGGACAGGCACAGATACGCAGTATTTT. Full variable domain (outside the CDR3, taken from reference TRBV9 and TRBJ2-3): DSGVTQTPKHLITATGQRVTLRCSPRSGDLSVYWYQQSLDQGLQFLIQYYNGEERAKGNILERFSAQQFPDLHSELNLSSLELGDSALYFCASSVRGTGTDTQYFGPGTRLTVL.

This clone was seen more than once but under ten times. The chain links TRBV18 to TRBJ1-6, with 8 bases matching TRBD1. With 3 bases clipped from V and 6 bases from J, the junction kept 7 bases outside the gene matches. Germline V gene lookup returns CDR1 KGHSH and CDR2 LQKENI. CDR3 length equals 16 residues. The CDR3 reads CASSPRQGAGNSPLHF. The CDR3, as DNA: TGTGCCAGCTCACCGCGGCAGGGGGCGGGTAATTCACCCCTCCACTTT.

The rearrangement joins TRBV11-3 to TRBJ1-1; D is possibly TRBD1 (6 bases). The V end lost 5 bases, the J end lost 0 bases, and 7 bases lay between the germline ends. The CDR3 is 13 amino acids. Germline CDR1 is SGHNT and CDR2 is YENEEA. The CDR3 region is CASSAGVNTEAFF. The CDR3 bases are TGTGCCAGCAGCGCAGGGGTGAACACTGAAGCTTTCTTT.

The chain employs TRBV2 and TRBJ2-3; the match to TRBD1 covers 8 bases. The CDR3 runs 13 residues. With V trimmed by 11 bases and J by 5 bases, 9 bases remained unmatched. Germline V gene lookup returns CDR1 SNHLY and CDR2 FYNNEI. CDR3 loop: CALGDRQIDTQYF. In DNA form, the CDR3 reads TGTGCCCTTGGGGACAGGCAGATAGATACGCAGTATTTT.

The chain carries TRBV28 and TRBJ2-7; a weak D match, TRBD1 (8 bases). CDR1 MDHEN and CDR2 SYDVKM come from the germline V gene. Trimming removed 5 bases from V and 0 bases from J, with 14 bases in between. CDR3 size: 15 residues. The CDR3 coding sequence is TGTGCCAGCAGTCAAACAGGGGGGGGCTCCTACGAGCAGTACTTC. Residues: CASSQTGGGSYEQYF.

Here the CDR3 reads CAWNENSGANVLTF. As DNA, the CDR3 is TGTGCCTGGAACGAGAACTCTGGGGCCAACGTCCTGACTTTC. The V gene is TRBV30, the J gene TRBJ2-6; D is uncertain. Germline V lookup: CDR1 GTSNPN, CDR2 SVGIG (reference sequence). This CDR3 has 14 amino acids. Trimming took 4 bases from V and 0 from J, leaving 7 bases between them.

The chain links TRBV18 to TRBJ2-7, with 10 bases lining up with TRBD2. This CDR3 contains 15 residues. J was trimmed by 5 bases and V by 5 bases; bases with no gene match: 9. Germline V gene data show CDR1 as KGHSH and CDR2 as LQKENI. The CDR3 spells CASSGPSSGGNEQYF. The CDR3 DNA is TGTGCCAGCTCAGGGCCCTCTAGCGGGGGTAACGAGCAGTACTTC.

CDR3 protein: CASSLKGVGTGELFF. The DNA for the CDR3 is TGTGCCAGCAGTTTAAAGGGGGTCGGTACCGGGGAGCTGTTTTTT. The J gene is TRBJ2-2, the V gene TRBV27, with D possibly matching TRBD1 (6 bases). Trimming shortened V by 2 bases and J by 5 bases, and 12 bases separated the two germline ends. CDR1 MNHEY and CDR2 SMNVEV come from the germline V gene (reference sequence). The CDR3 covers 15 residues.

This clone has a single count. The J gene is TRBJ1-5, the V gene TRBV18; D gene ambiguous. Per the germline V gene, CDR1 is KGHSH and CDR2 is LQKENI. The ends were cut back, 2 bases at V and 5 bases at J, with 13 bases in the middle. This CDR3 is 15 amino acids long. In DNA form, the CDR3 reads TGTGCCAGCTCACCATTGGCACGGAGCGATCAGCCCCAGCATTTT. This encodes CASSPLARSDQPQHF.

The rearrangement joins TRBV19 to TRBJ2-2; TRBD2 aligns across 9 bases. The CDR3 consists of 15 residues. V lost 4 bases, J lost 2 bases, and 2 bases stayed unmatched. Germline V CDR1 and CDR2: LNHDA, SQIVND (reference sequence). Here the CDR3 DNA reads TGTGCCAGTAGTACACTAGCGGGTAACACCGGGGAGCTGTTTTTT. Protein product: CASSTLAGNTGELFF.

The chain has TRBV28 and TRBJ2-7, with 7 bases identical to TRBD2. This CDR3 has 16 residues. V lost 4 bases and J lost 2; bases outside the gene matches: 11. Germline values: CDR1 MDHEN, CDR2 SYDVKM. CDR3 nucleotides: TGTGCCAGCAGTTCCCCTTATGGGGGAGGGCCCTACGAGCAGTACTTC. This gives the protein CASSSPYGGGPYEQYF.

This chain uses TRBV7-3 with TRBJ2-1; 7 bases are a match to TRBD2. The CDR3 has 13 amino acids. Germline V gene sequence: CDR1 SGHTA, CDR2 FQGTGA. V lost 5 bases to trimming and J lost 4 bases; unmatched junction nucleotides: 2. CDR3: CASSTGGYNEQFF. DNA of the CDR3: TGTGCCAGCAGCACCGGGGGGTACAATGAGCAGTTCTTC.

The J gene is TRBJ2-7, the V gene TRBV9; D possibly corresponds to TRBD1 (8 bases). Germline values: CDR1 SGDLS, CDR2 YYNGEE. V lost 3 bases and J lost 4, with 29 bases in between. The CDR3 extends over 19 amino acids. The CDR3 protein is CASSGKCLPGRDRMYEQYF. The DNA for the CDR3 is TGTGCCAGCAGCGGAAAGTGTCTCCCGGGGAGGGACAGGATGTACGAGCAGTACTTC.

The chain recombines TRBV28 with TRBJ2-1, with D perhaps TRBD1 (5 bases). The CDR3 length is 14 residues. Germline V gene lookup returns CDR1 MDHEN and CDR2 SYDVKM. V was pared by 5 bases and J by 7 bases, with 15 bases between. This CDR3 reads CASSPLDSYNEQFF. The CDR3, as DNA: TGTGCCAGCAGTCCCCTAGACAGCTATAATGAGCAGTTCTTC.

This clone was picked up a small number of times. The chain uses TRBV6-5 and TRBJ2-7; a weak D match, TRBD2 (6 bases). Germline values: CDR1 MNHEY, CDR2 SVGAGI. This CDR3 spans 13 amino acids. The V end lost 5 bases, the J end lost 1 base, and 9 bases lay between the germline ends. As DNA, the CDR3 is TGTGCCAGCAGTAAGAGCGGGTCCTACGAGCAGTACTTC. Translated, it gives CASSKSGSYEQYF.

The chain links TRBV2 to TRBJ1-5; a weak D match, TRBD1 (6 bases). Germline values: CDR1 SNHLY, CDR2 FYNNEI. This CDR3 has 13 residues. Trimming pared 6 bases from V and 9 bases from J, leaving 15 bases between. CDR3 coding DNA: TGTGCCAGCAGAGGGACAACGACTGGGCCCCAGCATTTT. It is translated as CASRGTTTGPQHF.

V is TRBV6-5 and J is TRBJ1-6; D may be TRBD1 (6 bases). Germline CDR1 is MNHEY and CDR2 is SVGAGI. The V end was cut by 4 bases, the J end by 7 bases, with 11 bases between. The CDR3 extends over 14 amino acids. Here the CDR3 reads CASSSLQGNSPLHF. For the CDR3, the DNA is TGTGCCAGCAGTTCACTTCAGGGGAATTCACCCCTCCACTTT.